Shown below are 3 T cell receptor beta chains from a single sample sequenced in a study of T cell responses to AZD1222 COVID-19 vaccine. Sequencing was performed with immunoSEQ multiplex PCR; in TCRdb, only in-frame clones are kept and a portion is missing. The sample lists about 150,000 clones, approximately 90% occurring once. Sequenced here: peripheral blood, sampled on day 0 of AZD1222 vaccination. These receptors were taken from an adult in good health.

This clone occurred once. The chain couples TRBV15 to TRBJ2-7; D unresolved. Per germline, CDR1 LNHNV and CDR2 YYDKDF (reference sequence). The CDR3 is 15 residues long. Trimming cost V 0 bases and J 5 bases, with 14 bases left between them. The CDR3 region has the DNA TGTGCCACCAGCAGAGAAGGTAACAGAAAGGACGAGCAGTACTTC. Its translation is CATSREGNRKDEQYF.

The V and J genes are TRBV28 and TRBJ1-5, with 8 bases aligning to TRBD1. The trim removed 6 bases at V and 10 bases at J, leaving 5 bases unmatched. The CDR3 is 12 amino acids. Looked up from germline, CDR1 is MDHEN and CDR2 is SYDVKM. In DNA form, the CDR3 reads TGTGCCAGCAGCCCCGGGACAGGTCCCCAGCATTTT. Its protein product is CASSPGTGPQHF.

This sequence joins TRBV19 and TRBJ2-5; 10 bases agree with TRBD2. Looked up from germline, CDR1 is LNHDA and CDR2 is SQIVND (reference sequence). The CDR3 covers 17 residues. V shed 11 bases, J shed 4 bases, and the junction held 19 bases outside the gene matches. In nucleotides, the CDR3 is TGTGCCTCCGCTCCCGGGGTAGCGGGAGGTCTAGGAGAGACCCAGTACTTC. Protein sequence: CASAPGVAGGLGETQYF.